Below, 21 T cell receptor beta chains from the same sample are listed, as sequenced in a study of response to subunit inactivated influenza vaccine. Each CDR3 protein gets one entry after TCRdb re-called the RT-PCR reads with MiXCR. Of about 520,000 distinct CDR3 sequences in the sample, over 25% were seen once. Sequenced here: CD4+ T cells sorted from PBMCs, sampled around 5 days after vaccination. The receptors were sampled from a middle-aged man who received an inactivated influenza vaccine.

This clonotype occurred a few times. The chain uses TRBV6-5 and TRBJ1-1; tentatively, D is TRBD1 (5 bases). Germline V gives CDR1 MNHEY, CDR2 SVGAGI. The CDR3 covers 16 residues. V gave up 0 bases and J gave up 7 bases, with 18 bases separating them. The CDR3 loop is CASSYSIPAGQNEAFF. The CDR3 nucleotides read TGTGCCAGCAGTTACTCGATCCCCGCGGGGCAAAATGAAGCTTTCTTT.

This clonotype turned up a few times. The DNA for the CDR3 is TGTGCCAGCAATCCAACAGGGAACTACGGGGAGCTGTTTTTT. Its translation is CASNPTGNYGELFF. The J gene is TRBJ2-2, the V gene TRBV28; tentative D call: TRBD1 (6 bases). The CDR3 runs to 14 residues. Germline V gene lookup returns CDR1 MDHEN and CDR2 SYDVKM. V dropped 7 bases and J dropped 7 bases, with 16 bases sitting between them.

This clonotype was observed a handful of times. This chain joins TRBV21-1 and TRBJ1-6. TRBV21-1 is labeled a pseudogene. The CDR3 has 14 residues. The CDR3 sequence: CASSHCGLNSPLHF. The CDR3 DNA is TGTGCCAGCAGCCATTGTGGCCTTAATTCACCCCTCCACTTT.

V and J are TRBV14 and TRBJ2-3; no definite D call. Looked up from germline, CDR1 is SGHDN and CDR2 is FVKESK. V was cut by 4 bases and J by 6 bases, with 8 bases left in between. The CDR3 spans 12 residues. In DNA form, the CDR3 reads TGTGCCAGCAGCCGAGACGGTGATACGCAGTATTTT. It specifies CASSRDGDTQYF. Complete variable domain (other parts from reference TRBV14 and TRBJ2-3): EAGVTQFPSHSVIEKGQTVTLRCDPISGHDNLYWYRRVMGKEIKFLLHFVKESKQDESGMPNNRFLAERTGGTYSTLKVQPAELEDSGVYFCASSRDGDTQYFGPGTRLTVL.

In this sample, this clonotype turned up a few times. The chain uses TRBV29-1 and TRBJ1-1; a possible D gene is TRBD1 (6 bases). Trimming took off 6 bases at V and 0 bases at J, with 11 bases between the two ends. The length of the CDR3 is 13 residues. Germline CDR1 reads SQVTM; CDR2 reads ANQGSEA. CDR3 residues: CSVEQGVNTEAFF. CDR3 bases: TGCAGCGTGGAACAGGGCGTGAACACTGAAGCTTTCTTT.

This clonotype has only a few counts. This chain uses TRBV12-3 or TRBV12-4 with TRBJ1-2; the match to TRBD1 covers 9 bases. V shed 3 bases, J shed 6 bases, and the junction held 5 bases outside the gene matches. CDR3 length equals 14 residues. CDR3 DNA: TGTGCCAGCAGTTTTTGGGACAGGGCCAATGGCTACACCTTC. Translated: CASSFWDRANGYTF.

V usage is TRBV4-3 and J usage is TRBJ1-2; no firm D call. This CDR3 has 15 residues. Per germline, CDR1 LGHNA and CDR2 YSLEER. The V gene lost 4 bases and the J gene lost 8 bases, with 20 bases spanning the gap. The CDR3 coding sequence is TGCGCCAGCAGCCCTAAACCTATTGCGGGGAGAGGCTACACCTTC. It translates to CASSPKPIAGRGYTF.

The chain employs TRBV7-9 and TRBJ2-1; D call uncertain. Germline assignment: CDR1 SEHNR and CDR2 FQNEAQ (reference sequence). Trimming pared 4 bases from V and 0 bases from J, leaving 10 bases between. This CDR3 is built from 15 residues. The CDR3 DNA follows: TGTGCCAGCAGCTCCAGGAGAAGCTCCTACAATGAGCAGTTCTTC. It specifies CASSSRRSSYNEQFF.

The chain joins TRBV28 to TRBJ2-4; 10 positions agree with TRBD1. The junction had 10 bases not matched to a gene; V was cut back by 6 bases and J by 8 bases. The CDR3 has 15 amino acids. The germline V gene has CDR1 MDHEN and CDR2 SYDVKM. Here the CDR3 DNA reads TGTGCCAGCAGACCAACCGGGACAGGGGAACACATTCAGTACTTC. Protein sequence: CASRPTGTGEHIQYF.

The chain is built from TRBV7-9 and TRBJ1-2, with D perhaps matching TRBD1 (5 bases). Germline CDR1 is SEHNR and CDR2 is FQNEAQ (reference sequence). The CDR3 is made up of 13 amino acids. V was pared by 6 bases and J by 4 bases, with 12 bases between. In nucleotides, the CDR3 is TGTGCCAGCAGAGCCGGGACGGCCTATGGCTACACCTTC. It encodes CASRAGTAYGYTF. Together with reference TRBV7-9 and TRBJ1-2, the CDR3 gives the full variable domain: DTGVSQNPRHKITKRGQNVTFRCDPISEHNRLYWYRQTLGQGPEFLTYFQNEAQLEKSRLLSDRFSAERPKGSFSTLEIQRTEQGDSAMYLCASRAGTAYGYTFGSGTRLTVV.

This sequence joins TRBV7-2 and TRBJ1-5; the D gene is possibly TRBD1 (5 bases). The CDR3 has 15 amino acids. V was trimmed by 5 bases and J by 0 bases, leaving 11 bases between them. Germline V gene sequence: CDR1 SGHTA, CDR2 FQGNSA. CDR3 loop: CASSRGGSSNQPQHF. The DNA of the CDR3 is TGTGCCAGCAGCCGGGGGGGGTCTAGCAATCAGCCCCAGCATTTT.

This rearrangement joins TRBV7-9 to TRBJ2-5; a weak D match, TRBD1 (6 bases). Trimming removed 4 bases from V and 3 bases from J, with 12 bases in between. Germline CDR1 and CDR2: SEHNR and FQNEAQ (reference sequence). There are 14 residues in the CDR3. CDR3 residues: CASSSPGQKETQYF. The CDR3 DNA is TGTGCCAGCAGCTCACCGGGACAAAAAGAGACCCAGTACTTC.

The chain couples TRBV20-1 to TRBJ2-1, with 12 bases matching TRBD2. The germline V gene has CDR1 DFQATT and CDR2 SNEGSKA (reference sequence). The CDR3 loop spans 19 amino acids. The ends lost 2 bases at V and 0 bases at J; junction bases unmatched: 11. The CDR3 DNA reads as TGCAGTGCTAGAAAACGGGGACTAGCGGGTCAGAGCTCCTACAATGAGCAGTTCTTC. Its translation: CSARKRGLAGQSSYNEQFF.

There are a few counts of this clonotype. J is TRBJ1-1 and V is TRBV6-1; 8 nucleotides agree with TRBD1. CDR3 length equals 13 residues. The germline V gene has CDR1 MNHNS and CDR2 SASEGT. V lost 6 bases to trimming and J lost 7 bases; unmatched junction nucleotides: 7. The CDR3 sequence is CASRLDRAGEAFF. The CDR3 DNA reads TGTGCCAGCAGACTGGACAGGGCAGGTGAAGCTTTCTTT.

The chain carries TRBV29-1 and TRBJ2-7, with D possibly matching TRBD1 (6 bases). Germline V lookup: CDR1 SQVTM, CDR2 ANQGSEA. This CDR3 contains 13 residues. The V and J ends lost 4 bases and 6 bases respectively, with 16 bases between them. In DNA, the CDR3 is TGCAGCGTTGGTTCCAGGGGAGTTGGCGAGCAGTACTTC. This translates into CSVGSRGVGEQYF.

The J gene is TRBJ2-2, the V gene TRBV7-8; D is possibly TRBD2 (5 bases). CDR3 length: 15 amino acids. V was shortened by 5 bases and J by 5 bases, with 15 bases between the two germline ends. Germline CDR1 reads SGHVS; CDR2 reads FQNEAQ. CDR3: CASSPRRGRTGELFF. CDR3 coding DNA: TGTGCCAGCAGCCCGCGGCGAGGGCGGACCGGGGAGCTGTTTTTT. The variable domain in full, completed from reference TRBV7-8 and TRBJ2-2, reads GAGVSQSPRYKVAKRGQDVALRCDPISGHVSLFWYQQALGQGPEFLTYFQNEAQLDKSGLPSDRFFAERPEGSVSTLKIQRTQQEDSAVYLCASSPRRGRTGELFFGEGSRLTVL.

The table lists this clonotype with a few counts. The gene calls are TRBV7-9 and TRBJ1-1; 7 nucleotides agree with TRBD1. The ends lost 7 bases at V and 3 bases at J; junction bases unmatched: 8. This CDR3 has 14 amino acids. The germline V gene has CDR1 SEHNR and CDR2 FQNEAQ (reference sequence). CDR3 DNA sequence: TGTGCCAGCAACGTAGGGGGCGCGGACACTGAAGCTTTCTTT. This sequence encodes CASNVGGADTEAFF.

The CDR3 nucleotides read TGTGCCAGCTCATACGGGACAGTGAGCACTGAAGCTTTCTTT. Its protein is CASSYGTVSTEAFF. The V call is TRBV18, the J call TRBJ1-1, with 7 bases lining up with TRBD1. Germline trimming cut 5 bases from V and 4 bases from J; bases unmatched to any gene: 7. The CDR3 sequence is 14 residues long. The germline V gene has CDR1 KGHSH and CDR2 LQKENI.

This clonotype was seen a handful of times. This rearrangement joins TRBV3-1 to TRBJ1-2; D uncertain. The V and J ends lost 1 base and 8 bases respectively, with 8 bases between them. This CDR3 region has 12 residues. Germline CDR1 is LGHDT and CDR2 is YNNKEL (reference sequence). The CDR3 is CASSQGSGGYTF. CDR3 in DNA: TGTGCCAGCAGCCAAGGGTCGGGGGGCTACACCTTC.

This clonotype was counted between two and nine times. The gene calls are TRBV28 and TRBJ1-2; weak D call: TRBD1 (5 bases). CDR1 is MDHEN and CDR2 is SYDVKM in the germline V gene. The CDR3 spans 13 residues. V was shortened by 5 bases and J by 4 bases, with 11 bases between the two germline ends. This chain's CDR3 is CASSLQAPYGYTF. CDR3 coding DNA: TGTGCCAGCAGTCTACAGGCGCCCTATGGCTACACCTTC.

This clonotype has only a few counts. The rearrangement uses TRBV5-5 and TRBJ2-5, with D unresolved. V dropped 5 bases and J dropped 4 bases, with 6 bases sitting between them. This CDR3 contains 11 residues. CDR1 and CDR2 (germline): SGHKS, YYEKEE (reference sequence). This chain's CDR3 is CASREVETQYF. For the CDR3, the DNA is TGTGCCAGCAGAGAAGTAGAGACCCAGTACTTC. Using reference TRBV5-5 and TRBJ2-5 for the parts outside the CDR3, the full variable domain is DAGVTQSPTHLIKTRGQQVTLRCSPISGHKSVSWYQQVLGQGPQFIFQYYEKEERGRGNFPDRFSARQFPNYSSELNVNALLLGDSALYLCASREVETQYFGPGTRLLVL.